A selection of T cell receptor beta chains follows, all from one sample in a study of cytomegalovirus exposure and HLA in healthy donors. Profiled with immunoSEQ multiplex PCR; TCRdb holds only in-frame clones, not every one. This sample carries 150,000 or so clones, about 87% of them seen once, and the ten largest clones take around 5.9%. Sequencing input: PBMCs. These receptors came from a woman aged 25 to 39 in good health and CMV-seropositive. CDR3s include the opening cysteine and the closing phenylalanine or tryptophan. Each record gives: clone size, D gene, V gene, J gene, CDR3 protein, CDR3 DNA. D genes are given only for firm matches. Only part of the rows carry a size: once, few, many, or a class if the clone is expanded.

abundance: NA; d_gene: NA; v_gene: TRBV2; j_gene: TRBJ2-3; CDR3aa: CASTRTYTDTQYF; CDR3nt: TGTGCCAGCACCCGGACATACACAGATACGCAGTATTTT
abundance: NA; d_gene: TRBD2; v_gene: TRBV7-9; j_gene: TRBJ2-2; CDR3aa: CASSPTSGRTGELFF; CDR3nt: TGTGCCAGCAGCCCCACTAGCGGGAGAACCGGGGAGCTGTTTTTT
abundance: NA; d_gene: NA; v_gene: TRBV6-1; j_gene: TRBJ2-7; CDR3aa: CASINGTPLTEQYF; CDR3nt: TGTGCCAGCATCAACGGGACACCGCTAACGGAGCAGTACTTC
abundance: NA; d_gene: NA; v_gene: TRBV6-5; j_gene: TRBJ2-1; CDR3aa: CASSYAVNNEQFF; CDR3nt: TGTGCCAGCAGTTACGCGGTGAACAATGAGCAGTTCTTC
abundance: NA; d_gene: TRBD1; v_gene: TRBV28; j_gene: TRBJ1-2; CDR3aa: CASSLWTGYGYTF; CDR3nt: TGTGCCAGCAGCCTCTGGACAGGCTATGGCTACACCTTC
abundance: NA; d_gene: TRBD2; v_gene: TRBV5-4; j_gene: TRBJ2-3; CDR3aa: CASSTRLLAGGSNTQYF; CDR3nt: TGTGCCAGCAGCACCAGACTCCTAGCGGGGGGGAGTAATACGCAGTATTTT
abundance: NA; d_gene: NA; v_gene: TRBV6-1; j_gene: TRBJ2-6; CDR3aa: CASTISGANVLTF; CDR3nt: TGTGCCAGCACAATCTCTGGGGCCAACGTCCTGACTTTC
abundance: once; d_gene: NA; v_gene: TRBV27; j_gene: TRBJ1-5; CDR3aa: CASSFTGTNQPQHF; CDR3nt: TGTGCCAGCAGTTTTACAGGGACGAATCAGCCCCAGCATTTT
abundance: NA; d_gene: NA; v_gene: TRBV2; j_gene: TRBJ2-7; CDR3aa: CASSELGHLYEQYF; CDR3nt: TGTGCCAGCAGTGAACTGGGACACCTTTACGAGCAGTACTTC
abundance: once; d_gene: NA; v_gene: TRBV15; j_gene: TRBJ1-5; CDR3aa: CATSDNRAGQPQHF; CDR3nt: TGTGCCACCAGCGACAACAGGGCTGGTCAGCCCCAGCATTTT
abundance: NA; d_gene: NA; v_gene: TRBV5-1; j_gene: TRBJ1-6; CDR3aa: CASSLAGGAYNSPLHF; CDR3nt: TGCGCCAGCAGCTTGGCCGGAGGGGCCTATAATTCACCCCTCCACTTT
abundance: NA; d_gene: NA; v_gene: TRBV28; j_gene: TRBJ1-5; CDR3aa: CASSLTQQPQHF; CDR3nt: TGTGCCAGCAGTTTGACTCAACAGCCCCAGCATTTT
abundance: NA; d_gene: NA; v_gene: TRBV5-1; j_gene: TRBJ2-5; CDR3aa: CASSSVGGLAETQYF; CDR3nt: TGCGCCAGCAGCTCGGTCGGGGGTCTGGCCGAGACCCAGTACTTC
abundance: NA; d_gene: TRBD1; v_gene: TRBV28; j_gene: TRBJ1-4; CDR3aa: CASSREPGTGYEKLFF; CDR3nt: TGTGCCAGCAGTAGGGAGCCCGGGACAGGGTATGAAAAACTGTTTTTT
abundance: NA; d_gene: NA; v_gene: TRBV19; j_gene: TRBJ2-7; CDR3aa: CASSIATSSYEQYF; CDR3nt: TGTGCCAGTAGTATTGCGACTAGCTCCTACGAGCAGTACTTC
abundance: NA; d_gene: TRBD2; v_gene: TRBV6-1; j_gene: TRBJ2-1; CDR3aa: CASSEWSGRGYNEQFF; CDR3nt: TGTGCCAGCAGTGAATGGAGCGGGAGGGGCTACAATGAGCAGTTCTTC
abundance: NA; d_gene: NA; v_gene: TRBV28; j_gene: TRBJ2-1; CDR3aa: CASSTTGSYNEQFF; CDR3nt: TGTGCCAGCAGTACTACAGGATCCTACAATGAGCAGTTCTTC
abundance: NA; d_gene: TRBD2; v_gene: TRBV6-5; j_gene: TRBJ2-5; CDR3aa: CASSWTSGGRGETQYF; CDR3nt: TGTGCCAGCAGTTGGACTAGCGGGGGCAGGGGGGAGACCCAGTACTTC
abundance: once; d_gene: TRBD2; v_gene: TRBV5-1; j_gene: TRBJ2-3; CDR3aa: CASSFSSGRAPDTQYF; CDR3nt: TGCGCCAGCAGCTTCAGCAGCGGGAGGGCGCCAGATACGCAGTATTTT
abundance: few; d_gene: NA; v_gene: TRBV5-1; j_gene: TRBJ1-4; CDR3aa: CASRWGAREKLFF; CDR3nt: TGCGCCAGCAGGTGGGGAGCCCGGGAAAAACTGTTTTTT
abundance: NA; d_gene: NA; v_gene: TRBV9; j_gene: TRBJ2-1; CDR3aa: CASSPDLATSYNEQFF; CDR3nt: TGTGCCAGCAGCCCAGACCTAGCGACCTCCTACAATGAGCAGTTCTTC
abundance: NA; d_gene: TRBD2; v_gene: TRBV7-9; j_gene: TRBJ2-5; CDR3aa: CASSLGAGVETQYF; CDR3nt: TGTGCCAGCAGCTTAGGGGCGGGGGTAGAGACCCAGTACTTC
abundance: NA; d_gene: NA; v_gene: TRBV4-1; j_gene: TRBJ2-7; CDR3aa: CASSQVGVGQSQWEQYF; CDR3nt: TGCGCCAGCAGCCAAGTCGGTGTGGGGCAGAGCCAGTGGGAGCAGTACTTC
abundance: NA; d_gene: TRBD1; v_gene: TRBV5-1; j_gene: TRBJ2-2; CDR3aa: CASSSTGDGELFF; CDR3nt: TGCGCCAGCAGCTCGACAGGGGACGGGGAGCTGTTTTTT
abundance: NA; d_gene: NA; v_gene: TRBV29-1; j_gene: TRBJ2-7; CDR3aa: CSVDQGSYEQYF; CDR3nt: TGCAGCGTTGACCAGGGCTCCTACGAGCAGTACTTC
abundance: NA; d_gene: NA; v_gene: TRBV6-5; j_gene: TRBJ2-5; CDR3aa: CASSPRGLGETQYF; CDR3nt: TGTGCCAGCAGCCCAAGGGGTTTGGGAGAGACCCAGTACTTC
abundance: NA; d_gene: TRBD1; v_gene: TRBV27; j_gene: TRBJ1-6; CDR3aa: CASSWTGTDSPLHF; CDR3nt: TGTGCCAGCAGTTGGACAGGGACGGATTCACCCCTCCACTTT
abundance: NA; d_gene: TRBD2; v_gene: TRBV27; j_gene: TRBJ2-1; CDR3aa: CASSLLAGYNEQFF; CDR3nt: TGTGCCAGCAGTTTGCTAGCGGGGTACAATGAGCAGTTCTTC
abundance: NA; d_gene: TRBD1; v_gene: TRBV27; j_gene: TRBJ1-1; CDR3aa: CASSLDRDGTTEAFF; CDR3nt: TGTGCCAGCAGTTTAGACAGGGATGGAACCACTGAAGCTTTCTTT
abundance: NA; d_gene: TRBD1; v_gene: TRBV4-1; j_gene: TRBJ2-5; CDR3aa: CASSHGDREQETQYF; CDR3nt: TGCGCCAGCAGCCACGGGGACAGGGAACAAGAGACCCAGTACTTC
abundance: few; d_gene: NA; v_gene: TRBV5-4; j_gene: TRBJ2-7; CDR3aa: CASSLGRNPTYEQYF; CDR3nt: TGTGCCAGCAGCTTGGGGCGGAACCCAACATACGAGCAGTACTTC
abundance: NA; d_gene: NA; v_gene: TRBV28; j_gene: TRBJ1-6; CDR3aa: CASKPSSYNSPLHF; CDR3nt: TGTGCCAGCAAACCGAGCTCCTATAATTCACCCCTCCACTTT
abundance: NA; d_gene: TRBD1; v_gene: TRBV2; j_gene: TRBJ2-3; CDR3aa: CASRGQGITDTQYF; CDR3nt: TGTGCCAGCAGGGGACAGGGAATAACAGATACGCAGTATTTT
abundance: NA; d_gene: NA; v_gene: TRBV5-1; j_gene: TRBJ2-2; CDR3aa: CASSLARGAGELFF; CDR3nt: TGCGCCAGCAGCTTGGCCCGCGGAGCCGGGGAGCTGTTTTTT
abundance: NA; d_gene: NA; v_gene: TRBV5-1; j_gene: TRBJ2-3; CDR3aa: CASSFGGRGDTQYF; CDR3nt: TGCGCCAGCAGCTTCGGGGGACGTGGAGATACGCAGTATTTT
abundance: NA; d_gene: NA; v_gene: TRBV9; j_gene: TRBJ2-3; CDR3aa: CASSVGASPDTQYF; CDR3nt: TGTGCCAGCAGCGTAGGAGCGAGTCCAGATACGCAGTATTTT
abundance: NA; d_gene: NA; v_gene: TRBV28; j_gene: TRBJ2-7; CDR3aa: CASSSTFLEQYF; CDR3nt: TGTGCCAGCAGTTCTACCTTCCTCGAGCAGTACTTC
abundance: NA; d_gene: TRBD1; v_gene: TRBV9; j_gene: TRBJ2-6; CDR3aa: CASSQTGASGANVLTF; CDR3nt: TGTGCCAGCAGCCAGACAGGGGCCTCTGGGGCCAACGTCCTGACTTTC
abundance: NA; d_gene: NA; v_gene: TRBV5-6; j_gene: TRBJ2-7; CDR3aa: CASSLKQGFEQYF; CDR3nt: TGTGCCAGCAGCTTGAAACAGGGTTTTGAGCAGTACTTC
abundance: NA; d_gene: NA; v_gene: TRBV11-2; j_gene: TRBJ2-4; CDR3aa: CASSLDRHRYRVAKNIQYF; CDR3nt: TGTGCCAGCAGCTTAGATCGGCATAGATACAGGGTAGCCAAAAACATTCAGTACTTC
abundance: NA; d_gene: TRBD1; v_gene: TRBV4-1; j_gene: TRBJ2-7; CDR3aa: CASSQTYRGPRYEQYF; CDR3nt: TGCGCCAGCAGCCAGACCTACAGGGGGCCACGGTACGAGCAGTACTTC
abundance: NA; d_gene: NA; v_gene: TRBV11-2; j_gene: TRBJ2-7; CDR3aa: CASSLGTSSYEQYF; CDR3nt: TGTGCCAGCAGCTTAGGGACTTCCTCCTACGAGCAGTACTTC